A single sample is the source of the 21 T cell receptor beta chains below, sequenced in a study of blood T cell repertoires in COVID-19 (dated by TCRdb to the early 2020s). Libraries were made using the immunoSEQ multiplex PCR assay. TCRdb limited this immuneACCESS table to in-frame rearrangements with V and J called. A share of clones is missing; checked studies link under half to unresolved V genes, and the rest is unexplained. The sample contains 130,000 to 150,000 clones, under 90% of them found a single time. The ten largest clones take up roughly 8% of the sample. The sequenced sample consisted of peripheral blood. These receptor sequences come from a human donor in a cohort sampled during active COVID-19.

The rearrangement joins TRBV3-1 (or the pseudogene TRBV3-2) to TRBJ2-1; TRBD2 might be the D (6 bases). This CDR3 comprises 11 residues. The V and J ends lost 3 bases and 9 bases respectively, with 6 bases between them. Germline V gene lookup returns CDR1 LGHDT and CDR2 YNNKEL (reference sequence). CDR3 sequence reads: CASSQTSEQFF. The CDR3 region has the DNA TGTGCCAGCAGCCAGACTAGTGAGCAGTTCTTC.

Remarks on this clone: The sample holds other DNA sequences that translate to the same CDR3. The chain recombines TRBV19 with TRBJ2-1, with TRBD2 identical over 9 bases. V was clipped by 4 bases and J by 3 bases; unmatched bases: 4. Germline V gene data show CDR1 as LNHDA and CDR2 as SQIVND (reference sequence). The CDR3 loop spans 15 amino acids. The CDR3 bases are TGTGCCAGTAGTACCGGGACTAGCAGCTACAATGAGCAGTTCTTC. As protein: CASSTGTSSYNEQFF.

The rearrangement joins TRBV7-2 to TRBJ1-6; D is unresolved. V was cut by 2 bases and J by 2 bases, with 16 bases left in between. The length of the CDR3 is 18 residues. CDR1 is SGHTA and CDR2 is FQGNSA in the germline V gene. As DNA, the CDR3 is TGTGCCAGCAGCTTATCAGTAGCTGGAGGAACCTATAATTCACCCCTCCACTTT. Protein product: CASSLSVAGGTYNSPLHF.

This chain uses TRBV5-1 with TRBJ1-1, with 9 bases lining up with TRBD1. The CDR3 is made up of 14 amino acids. V trimming: 4 bases; J trimming: 4 bases; junction bases outside the gene matches: 5. The germline V gene encodes CDR1 SGHRS and CDR2 YFSETQ. The CDR3 region has the DNA TGCGCCAGCAGCCTCGACAGGGGGGGCACTGAAGCTTTCTTT. As protein: CASSLDRGGTEAFF.

The chain has TRBV2 and TRBJ2-7; D ambiguous. The germline gives CDR1 SNHLY, CDR2 FYNNEI. The CDR3 length is 15 residues. The germline V and J ends were trimmed by 1 base and 5 bases, with 15 bases remaining between them. The CDR3 nucleotides are TGTGCCAGCAGTGAAGGCCGGGTACGTGAGGACGAGCAGTACTTC. Its translation is CASSEGRVREDEQYF.

V usage is TRBV5-1 and J usage is TRBJ2-2, with 13 bases identical to TRBD2. The CDR3 sequence is 19 residues long. Germline values: CDR1 SGHRS, CDR2 YFSETQ. J gave up 7 bases and V 2 bases, and 14 bases lay outside the gene matches. The CDR3 here is CASSFNPGLAGIENGELFF. The DNA for the CDR3 is TGCGCCAGCAGCTTCAACCCGGGACTAGCGGGAATCGAGAACGGGGAGCTGTTTTTT.

The chain is built from TRBV3-1 (or the pseudogene TRBV3-2) and TRBJ2-7, with D maybe TRBD1 (6 bases). Germline V CDR1 and CDR2: LGHDT, YNNKEL (reference sequence). Trimming shortened V by 0 bases and J by 2 bases, and 11 bases separated the two germline ends. The CDR3 is 15 residues long. The CDR3: CASSQEQGGPYEQYF. In DNA, the CDR3 is TGTGCCAGCAGCCAAGAACAGGGTGGGCCCTACGAGCAGTACTTC.

The chain uses TRBV27 and TRBJ2-7; 12 bases are shared with TRBD2. The trim removed 5 bases at V and 2 bases at J, leaving 7 bases unmatched. Germline CDR1 is MNHEY and CDR2 is SMNVEV (reference sequence). The CDR3 has 16 amino acids. In DNA form, the CDR3 reads TGTGCCAGCAGTCTACTAGCGGGAGGCGGCCCCTACGAGCAGTACTTC. This translates into CASSLLAGGGPYEQYF.

The sample holds one count of this clone. The V and J genes are TRBV18 and TRBJ1-5, with D possibly matching TRBD1 (5 bases). The CDR3 totals 16 residues. The germline gives CDR1 KGHSH, CDR2 LQKENI. With 1 base removed from V and 3 bases from J, the gap between germline ends came to 13 bases. The CDR3 is CASSPRGGTNNQPQHF. The CDR3 DNA sequence: TGTGCCAGCTCACCACGGGGAGGGACCAACAATCAGCCCCAGCATTTT.

This clone was counted only a few times. The chain joins TRBV9 to TRBJ2-7, with 9 bases that match TRBD2. Looked up from germline, CDR1 is SGDLS and CDR2 is YYNGEE. This CDR3 has 16 amino acids. Unmatched junction bases numbered 8, after V lost 4 bases and J lost 0 bases. The CDR3 DNA is TGTGCCAGCAGCCCCCATAGCGGGAGAGTCTCCTACGAGCAGTACTTC. Amino acid sequence: CASSPHSGRVSYEQYF.

This chain links TRBV10-3 with TRBJ2-7; 7 bases are shared with TRBD2. This CDR3 contains 15 residues. J lost 2 bases, V lost 0 bases, and 4 bases had no gene match. Germline lookup yields CDR1 ENHRY and CDR2 SYGVKD. CDR3: CAISESRGTTYEQYF. DNA for the CDR3: TGTGCCATCAGTGAGTCGCGGGGGACCACCTACGAGCAGTACTTC.

The chain employs TRBV4-2 and TRBJ2-7; TRBD2 agrees at 8 bases. The CDR3 loop spans 17 amino acids. CDR1 is LGHNA and CDR2 is YNFKEQ in the germline V gene. V shed 0 bases, J shed 2 bases, and the junction held 9 bases outside the gene matches. The CDR3 loop reads CASSQDTWSGGPYEQYF. The CDR3 coding sequence is TGTGCCAGCAGCCAAGATACGTGGTCGGGAGGGCCCTACGAGCAGTACTTC.

V is TRBV6-2 or TRBV6-3 and J is TRBJ1-4; a possible D gene is TRBD1 (6 bases). This CDR3 is built from 15 residues. The V end lost 5 bases, the J end lost 6 bases, and 16 bases lay between the germline ends. Germline CDR1 reads MNHEY; CDR2 reads SVGEGT. The DNA of the CDR3 is TGTGCCAGCAGTCAGGGGACCGCCGGTGATGAAAAACTGTTTTTT. Encoded protein: CASSQGTAGDEKLFF.

This clone was seen a handful of times. The rearrangement links TRBV7-2 to TRBJ2-7, with a weak D call TRBD1 (6 bases). CDR1 and CDR2 from the germline V gene are SGHTA and FQGNSA. Trimming took off 5 bases at V and 13 bases at J, with 21 bases between the two ends. CDR3 length equals 13 residues. The CDR3 is CASSLGRGSPRYF. The CDR3 nucleotides read TGTGCCAGCAGCCTCGGAAGGGGGAGCCCGCGATACTTC.

The chain couples TRBV21-1 to TRBJ1-1; the table calls TRBD1, which could not be checked here. TRBV21-1 is assigned pseudogene status. CDR3 size: 12 residues. CDR3 DNA: TGTGCCAGCAGGACAGAGAACACTGAAGCTTTCTTT. This translates into CASRTENTEAFF.

V and J are TRBV29-1 and TRBJ2-5; 7 bases are a match to TRBD1. Trimming took 5 bases from V and 1 from J; bases not matched to a gene: 7. This CDR3 is built from 14 residues. CDR1 is SQVTM, CDR2 ANQGSEA, per germline. This CDR3 reads CSVTGTASQETQYF. CDR3 bases: TGCAGCGTTACCGGGACAGCAAGCCAAGAGACCCAGTACTTC.

This clone turned up a few times. The CDR3 sequence: CASSWGWGGNQPQHF. The CDR3 DNA is TGTGCCAGCAGTTGGGGTTGGGGAGGCAATCAGCCCCAGCATTTT. The V and J genes are TRBV2 and TRBJ1-5, with D unresolved. Trimming took off 5 bases at V and 2 bases at J, with 13 bases between the two ends. Germline CDR1 and CDR2: SNHLY and FYNNEI. This CDR3 is 15 amino acids long.

The chain couples TRBV2 to TRBJ2-7; 13 nucleotides agree with TRBD2. This CDR3 is built from 16 residues. V dropped 4 bases and J dropped 4; count of bases not matched to a gene: 7. Germline V lookup: CDR1 SNHLY, CDR2 FYNNEI. The CDR3 coding sequence is TGTGCCAGCAGTGGACTAGCGGGAGGAAGCCGTTACGAGCAGTACTTC. Protein: CASSGLAGGSRYEQYF.

A word on this clone: In the same sample, other DNA sequences code for this CDR3. This sequence joins TRBV5-1 and TRBJ1-1; TRBD1 matches 7 bases. This CDR3 spans 14 amino acids. Germline loops: CDR1 SGHRS, CDR2 YFSETQ. V shed 4 bases, J shed 1 base, and the junction held 4 bases outside the gene matches. Written as DNA, the CDR3 is TGCGCCAGCAGCCTGGACAGGCCGAACACTGAAGCTTTCTTT. Translated, it gives CASSLDRPNTEAFF.

V and J are TRBV29-1 and TRBJ2-5; maybe TRBD2 (6 bases). Germline lookup yields CDR1 SQVTM and CDR2 ANQGSEA. Deletions cut 4 bases from V and 6 bases from J, with 12 bases between. The CDR3 totals 12 residues. For the CDR3, the DNA is TGCAGCGTTGCTGGGGGAGGAAAGACCCAGTACTTC. Translation gives CSVAGGGKTQYF.

The V and J genes are TRBV25-1 and TRBJ1-4; 7 bases are shared with TRBD1. J lost 8 bases, V lost 10 bases, and 13 bases had no gene match. This CDR3 is 14 amino acids long. In germline, CDR1 is MGHDK, CDR2 SYGVNS. CDR3 DNA sequence: TGTGCCACCACCTCGGACAGGCCCTACGAAAAACTGTTTTTT. Residues: CATTSDRPYEKLFF.